The 31 T cell receptor beta chains given below trace back to one sample, sequenced in a study of blood T cell repertoires in COVID-19. Profiled with immunoSEQ multiplex PCR; TCRdb holds only in-frame clones, not every one. This sample yields around 140,000 clones, of which over 75% are seen a single time; 1.5% to 2% belongs to the top ten. Sequences were obtained from peripheral blood. The origin of the receptors is a woman aged 45-60 years with acute or convalescent COVID-19.

This chain connects TRBV19 to TRBJ2-5; TRBD1 matches at 9 bases. From germline, CDR1 is LNHDA and CDR2 SQIVND (reference sequence). The CDR3 totals 15 residues. V shed 7 bases, J shed 4 bases, and the junction held 10 bases outside the gene matches. The CDR3 DNA reads as TGTGCCAGTACCACCACAGGGGGCGTGGGAGAGACCCAGTACTTC. Translation: CASTTTGGVGETQYF. Combining the CDR3 with reference TRBV19 and TRBJ2-5 gives the whole variable domain DGGITQSPKYLFRKEGQNVTLSCEQNLNHDAMYWYRQDPGQGLRLIYYSQIVNDFQKGDIAEGYSVSREKKESFPLTVTSAQKNPTAFYLCASTTTGGVGETQYFGPGTRLLVL.

As regards this clone: This CDR3 is also generated by other DNA sequences in the sample. The chain joins TRBV5-1 to TRBJ1-2, with 8 bases fitting TRBD1. CDR1 and CDR2 from the germline V gene are SGHRS and YFSETQ. Trimming took 3 bases from V and 4 from J; bases not matched to a gene: 5. The CDR3 is made up of 14 amino acids. This CDR3 is CASSSGQGPYGYTF. The DNA for the CDR3 is TGCGCCAGCAGCTCTGGACAGGGACCCTATGGCTACACCTTC.

The chain uses TRBV11-2 and TRBJ2-1, with D possibly TRBD2 on 5 matching bases. This CDR3 contains 14 residues. Germline V lookup: CDR1 SGHAT, CDR2 FQNNGV. Trimming pared 7 bases from V and 7 bases from J, leaving 17 bases between. CDR3 in amino acids: CASIRSGFSNEQFF. CDR3 bases: TGTGCCAGCATCCGAAGCGGCTTTAGTAATGAGCAGTTCTTC.

Only one count was recorded for this clone. The chain is built from TRBV10-3 and TRBJ2-7; D might be TRBD2 (5 bases). V lost 10 bases to trimming and J lost 3 bases, with 25 bases between them. This CDR3 spans 16 amino acids. Germline CDR1 reads ENHRY; CDR2 reads SYGVKD. CDR3 loop: CATSPTAGPLGYEQYF. CDR3 DNA: TGTGCCACCTCCCCGACCGCGGGTCCCCTCGGCTACGAGCAGTACTTC.

The V gene is TRBV5-1, the J gene TRBJ1-3; D is uncertain. Trimming took off 1 base at V and 0 bases at J, with 5 bases between the two ends. Germline CDR1 is SGHRS and CDR2 is YFSETQ. The CDR3 length is 14 residues. The DNA for the CDR3 is TGCGCCAGCAGCTTGACAAACTCTGGAAACACCATATATTTT. Protein product: CASSLTNSGNTIYF.

The gene calls are TRBV7-9 and TRBJ1-5, with D possibly matching TRBD1 (5 bases). Looked up from germline, CDR1 is SEHNR and CDR2 is FQNEAQ (reference sequence). Trimming took off 5 bases at V and 7 bases at J, with 18 bases between the two ends. The CDR3 length is 15 residues. CDR3 amino acids: CASSPETALEQPQHF. The CDR3 nucleotides are TGTGCCAGCAGCCCCGAGACAGCGCTGGAACAGCCCCAGCATTTT.

This clone has more than one count but fewer than ten. The V gene is TRBV9, the J gene TRBJ1-1; no firm D call. The ends were cut back, 3 bases at V and 2 bases at J, with 14 bases in the middle. Germline loops: CDR1 SGDLS, CDR2 YYNGEE. This CDR3 spans 15 amino acids. CDR3 coding DNA: TGTGCCAGCAGCGCCGCCCTGGGCCCCAACACTGAAGCTTTCTTT. This codes for CASSAALGPNTEAFF.

The chain links TRBV6-5 to TRBJ2-7; D remains ambiguous. Germline CDR1 and CDR2: MNHEY and SVGAGI. The CDR3 is made up of 12 amino acids. V lost 6 bases to trimming and J lost 4 bases, with 10 bases between them. Written as DNA, the CDR3 is TGTGCCAGCAGGCTACAGACGTACGAGCAGTACTTC. As protein: CASRLQTYEQYF.

CDR3 in DNA: TGCGCCAGCAGCCGTAATGGGGGGAGGACTAGCAACACAGATACGCAGTATTTT. Protein product: CASSRNGGRTSNTDTQYF. The genes are TRBV4-1 and TRBJ2-3, with 8 nucleotides matching TRBD2. CDR1 MGHRA and CDR2 YSYEKL come from the germline V gene. The CDR3 runs 18 residues. V was pared by 4 bases and J by 2 bases, with 14 bases of the junction left unmatched.

This rearrangement joins TRBV11-1 to TRBJ1-1; no clear D gene. Trimming removed 5 bases at V and 1 base at J, with 14 bases between. This CDR3 region has 15 residues. The germline V gene encodes CDR1 SGHAT and CDR2 FQDESV (reference sequence). The CDR3: CASSESGGRNTEAFF. CDR3 DNA sequence: TGTGCCAGCAGCGAAAGCGGCGGCAGGAACACTGAAGCTTTCTTT.

The J gene is TRBJ1-5, the V gene TRBV19; 7 nucleotides line up with TRBD1. V dropped 4 bases and J dropped 0; count of bases not matched to a gene: 6. Germline V gives CDR1 LNHDA, CDR2 SQIVND (reference sequence). The CDR3 has 16 residues. Here the CDR3 DNA reads TGTGCCAGTAGTACCACTTGGGACAGTAGCAATCAGCCCCAGCATTTT. This sequence encodes CASSTTWDSSNQPQHF.

The chain is built from TRBV14 and TRBJ1-1; no reliable D call. The V end lost 0 bases, the J end lost 5 bases, and 7 bases lay between the germline ends. This CDR3 is built from 13 residues. Germline CDR1 reads SGHDN; CDR2 reads FVKESK. The CDR3 sequence is CASSQERVTEAFF. For the CDR3, the DNA is TGTGCCAGCAGCCAAGAGAGGGTAACTGAAGCTTTCTTT.

CDR3 amino acids: CASSVEGRGTSAPTDTQYF. In DNA, the CDR3 is TGTGCCAGCAGCGTAGAAGGAAGGGGGACTAGCGCCCCCACAGATACGCAGTATTTT. The chain joins TRBV9 to TRBJ2-3, with TRBD2 matching 10 bases. Trimming took 0 bases from V and 2 from J; bases not matched to a gene: 12. Germline V gene lookup returns CDR1 SGDLS and CDR2 YYNGEE. The CDR3 spans 19 residues. The complete variable domain, with remaining parts taken from reference TRBV9 and TRBJ2-3, reads DSGVTQTPKHLITATGQRVTLRCSPRSGDLSVYWYQQSLDQGLQFLIQYYNGEERAKGNILERFSAQQFPDLHSELNLSSLELGDSALYFCASSVEGRGTSAPTDTQYFGPGTRLTVL.

The sample holds one count of this clone. The V call is TRBV12-3 or TRBV12-4, the J call TRBJ2-2; no clear D gene. CDR3 length: 12 amino acids. Trimming cost V 6 bases and J 4 bases, with 6 bases left between them. CDR3 in DNA: TGTGCCAGCAGCCCCAGCACCGGGGAGCTGTTTTTT. It yields the protein CASSPSTGELFF.

The rearrangement links TRBV6-5 to TRBJ2-3, with TRBD1 matching over 8 bases. After removal of 8 bases from V and 3 bases from J, the junction contained 7 bases not matched to a gene. Germline assignment: CDR1 MNHEY and CDR2 SVGAGI. This CDR3 contains 14 residues. Written as DNA, the CDR3 is TGTGCCAGCGCCCGGGACAGGATGACAGATACGCAGTATTTT. Translation: CASARDRMTDTQYF.

V gene TRBV6-6 combines with J gene TRBJ1-5; 8 bases agree with TRBD1. Germline V gives CDR1 MNHNY, CDR2 SVGAGI (reference sequence). V shed 6 bases, J shed 0 bases, and the junction held 7 bases outside the gene matches. CDR3 length equals 16 residues. DNA of the CDR3: TGTGCCAGCAGCGGGACAGGTTCCTATAGCAATCAGCCCCAGCATTTT. Its translation: CASSGTGSYSNQPQHF.

V usage is TRBV2 and J usage is TRBJ1-2, with a tentative D call TRBD1 (6 bases). The CDR3 totals 13 residues. The V end lost 7 bases, the J end lost 5 bases, and 14 bases lay between the germline ends. CDR1 is SNHLY, CDR2 FYNNEI, per germline. CDR3 residues: CASILRQDYGYTF. The CDR3 nucleotides read TGTGCCAGCATTCTAAGACAGGATTATGGCTACACCTTC.

This sequence joins TRBV19 and TRBJ1-2, with 9 positions matching TRBD1. V shed 6 bases, J shed 6 bases, and the junction held 2 bases outside the gene matches. The CDR3 loop spans 12 amino acids. CDR1 and CDR2 from the germline V gene are LNHDA and SQIVND (reference sequence). This CDR3 reads CASSTGGDGYTF. The CDR3 bases are TGTGCCAGTAGCACAGGGGGCGATGGCTACACCTTC.

The CDR3 loop is CASSLAAGGTDTQYF. CDR3 coding DNA: TGTGCCAGCAGCTTAGCGGCGGGAGGCACAGATACGCAGTATTTT. The rearrangement links TRBV7-9 to TRBJ2-3; 7 bases map to TRBD2. Germline loops: CDR1 SEHNR, CDR2 FQNEAQ (reference sequence). This CDR3 is built from 15 residues. J gave up 1 base and V 0 bases, and 1 base lay outside the gene matches.

This chain joins TRBV6-5 and TRBJ2-7, with 7 bases fitting TRBD1. The CDR3 sequence is 13 residues long. V lost 7 bases and J lost 2; bases outside the gene matches: 5. Per germline, CDR1 MNHEY and CDR2 SVGAGI. The CDR3 DNA is TGTGCCAGCACTGCCGGGACAGCCTACGAGCAGTACTTC. Its protein is CASTAGTAYEQYF.

The J gene is TRBJ2-7, the V gene TRBV10-1; TRBD2 agrees at 7 bases. The CDR3 is 13 residues long. Germline CDR1 is WNHNN and CDR2 is SYGVQD (reference sequence). The ends lost 8 bases at V and 5 bases at J; junction bases unmatched: 9. CDR3 sequence reads: CASQGLGRDEQYF. The DNA of the CDR3 is TGCGCCAGCCAAGGACTAGGTCGGGACGAGCAGTACTTC.

The chain is built from TRBV6-1 and TRBJ1-1; D unclear. The CDR3 runs to 15 residues. Trimming took off 2 bases at V and 1 base at J, with 11 bases between the two ends. CDR1 and CDR2 from the germline V gene are MNHNS and SASEGT. The DNA for the CDR3 is TGTGCCAGCAGTGAAAGGCTTGGGCAGAACACTGAAGCTTTCTTT. This gives the protein CASSERLGQNTEAFF.

V gene TRBV6-5 combines with J gene TRBJ2-7; TRBD2 agrees at 7 bases. The CDR3 sequence is 13 residues long. J gave up 4 bases and V 8 bases, and 8 bases lay outside the gene matches. Germline V gives CDR1 MNHEY, CDR2 SVGAGI. The DNA for the CDR3 is TGTGCCAGCTCAGCTAGCGGTGTTTACGAGCAGTACTTC. Its translation: CASSASGVYEQYF.

J is TRBJ2-7 and V is TRBV11-2; D unclear. V shed 7 bases and J shed 4 bases, with 20 bases lying between them. Germline V gives CDR1 SGHAT, CDR2 FQNNGV. This CDR3 has 15 residues. The CDR3 nucleotides read TGTGCCAGCACCCACTACTCCCGCCCAATATACGAGCAGTACTTC. Residues: CASTHYSRPIYEQYF.

The chain links TRBV7-2 to TRBJ2-2; D possibly corresponds to TRBD2 (5 bases). V gave up 5 bases and J gave up 7 bases, with 17 bases separating them. This CDR3 has 15 amino acids. Germline CDR1 and CDR2: SGHTA and FQGNSA. CDR3 in amino acids: CASSPLGSSNGELFF. The CDR3 coding sequence is TGTGCCAGCAGCCCCCTGGGGAGCAGCAACGGGGAGCTGTTTTTT.

The V call is TRBV10-1, the J call TRBJ2-5; 8 bases line up with TRBD2. V lost 3 bases, J lost 5 bases, and 5 bases stayed unmatched. The CDR3 runs to 14 residues. The germline V gene has CDR1 WNHNN and CDR2 SYGVQD (reference sequence). CDR3 coding DNA: TGCGCCAGCAGTGAAAGCGGGAGTTGGGAGACCCAGTACTTC. Encoded protein: CASSESGSWETQYF.

The chain joins TRBV10-3 to TRBJ1-1; TRBD1 is a possible D gene (5 bases). This CDR3 region has 14 residues. Germline lookup yields CDR1 ENHRY and CDR2 SYGVKD. V shed 0 bases and J shed 2 bases, with 7 bases lying between them. CDR3 nucleotides: TGTGCCATCAGTGAGTCGGGGGGAAACACTGAAGCTTTCTTT. Translation gives CAISESGGNTEAFF.

This chain uses TRBV30 with TRBJ1-1; D is possibly TRBD1 (5 bases). This CDR3 comprises 12 residues. With 8 bases removed from V and 5 bases from J, the gap between germline ends came to 15 bases. CDR1 is GTSNPN and CDR2 is SVGIG in the germline V gene (reference sequence). CDR3 DNA sequence: TGTGCCAACGGGGCGGGAGGGACTGAAGCTTTCTTT. Amino acid sequence: CANGAGGTEAFF.

The chain employs TRBV19 and TRBJ1-1, with D possibly matching TRBD1 (6 bases). CDR1 LNHDA and CDR2 SQIVND come from the germline V gene (reference sequence). V was cut by 3 bases and J by 1 base, with 12 bases left in between. The CDR3 sequence is 15 residues long. Here the CDR3 reads CASSIQGTPNTEAFF. For the CDR3, the DNA is TGTGCCAGTAGTATTCAGGGGACACCGAACACTGAAGCTTTCTTT.

The chain is built from TRBV5-6 and TRBJ1-2, with no clear D. The length of the CDR3 is 17 residues. The germline V gene has CDR1 SGHDT and CDR2 YYEEEE. Trimming left V 0 bases short and J 5 bases short, with 20 bases between. The CDR3 coding sequence is TGTGCCAGCAGCTTGGCCCCGGGCTCCCGGGAGATATATGGCTACACCTTC. It yields the protein CASSLAPGSREIYGYTF.

The chain joins TRBV7-9 to TRBJ2-1; 9 positions match TRBD2. CDR1 and CDR2 from the germline V gene are SEHNR and FQNEAQ (reference sequence). V trimming: 5 bases; J trimming: 8 bases; junction bases outside the gene matches: 10. The CDR3 is 15 amino acids. CDR3: CASSATAGGLDEQFF. CDR3 bases: TGTGCCAGCAGCGCAACCGCGGGGGGGCTAGATGAGCAGTTCTTC.